This is a list of T cell receptor beta chains from one sample in a study of OX40 agonist ivuxolimab in advanced cancers. Profiled with immunoSEQ multiplex PCR; TCRdb holds only in-frame clones, not every one. The sample contains about 15,000 clones, about 80% of which appear only once. This sample comprised CD4+ or CD8+ T cells sorted from blood, obtained in a trial of the OX40 agonist ivuxolimab. These receptors were taken from an adult with an advanced solid tumor such as melanoma, head and neck, liver or kidney cancer. CDR3s include the opening cysteine and the closing phenylalanine or tryptophan. D genes are given only for firm matches. Part of the rows lack a size; the others show once, few, many or a class for expanded clones.

>TRBJ2-3|-|13|TRBV6-5|-
CASSGRGTDTQYF
TGTGCCAGCTCGGGCCGAGGCACAGATACGCAGTATTTT
>TRBJ2-7|-|17|TRBV28|TRBD1
CASSLPLGQGNSYEQYF
TGTGCCAGCAGTTTACCGCTGGGACAGGGAAATTCCTACGAGCAGTACTTC
>TRBJ2-1|medium-sized|19|TRBV7-3|TRBD2
CASSRLAGGPGTTYNEQFF
TGTGCCAGCAGCCGACTAGCGGGAGGGCCCGGGACGACCTACAATGAGCAGTTCTTC
>TRBJ2-3|once|15|TRBV18|-
CASSRIAAPTDTQYF
TGTGCCAGCTCACGGATAGCGGCCCCAACAGATACGCAGTATTTT
>TRBJ1-1|-|15|TRBV29-1|-
CSVVSFDNRGTEAFF
TGCAGCGTTGTATCATTTGACAACCGAGGCACTGAAGCTTTCTTT
>TRBJ1-1|-|12|TRBV5-6|-
CASSQGYTEAFF
TGTGCCAGCAGTCAAGGATACACTGAAGCTTTCTTT
>TRBJ2-7|-|14|TRBV6-5|TRBD1
CASSKKGQTYEQYF
TGTGCCAGCAGTAAAAAGGGACAGACCTACGAGCAGTACTTC
>TRBJ2-7|medium-sized|13|TRBV2|-
CASTRQDGYEQYF
TGTGCCAGCACCCGACAGGACGGTTACGAGCAGTACTTC
>TRBJ1-4|-|15|TRBV14|-
CASSQDRDSTEKLFF
TGTGCCAGCAGCCAAGATAGAGACAGTACTGAAAAACTGTTTTTT
>TRBJ2-7|-|13|TRBV29-1|-
CSGSEGDRNEQYF
TGCAGCGGGTCTGAGGGTGACCGCAACGAGCAGTACTTC
>TRBJ2-2|-|13|TRBV28|-
CASSPRGTGELFF
TGTGCCAGCAGTCCAAGGGGTACCGGGGAGCTGTTTTTT
>TRBJ2-3|-|12|TRBV6-6|-
CASSPVGDTQYF
TGTGCCAGCAGCCCCGTAGGAGATACGCAGTATTTT
>TRBJ2-5|-|14|TRBV6-1|-
CASTNSGTQETQYF
TGTGCCAGCACCAACTCCGGGACACAAGAGACCCAGTACTTC
>TRBJ1-5|-|15|TRBV7-2|-
CASSPGLGSNQPQHF
TGTGCCAGCAGCCCAGGGTTAGGGAGCAATCAGCCCCAGCATTTT
>TRBJ1-2|-|15|TRBV6-6|TRBD1
CASSYLDRGSGSYTF
TGTGCCAGCAGTTACCTAGACAGGGGTAGCGGTAGCTACACCTTC
>TRBJ2-5|few|18|TRBV7-2|TRBD2
CASSSPELAGVYTPAQYF
TGTGCCAGCAGCTCCCCGGAGCTAGCGGGAGTCTATACGCCGGCCCAGTACTTC
>TRBJ1-2|once|14|TRBV6-5|-
CASSYEGVGYGYTF
TGTGCCAGCAGTTACGAGGGGGTGGGATATGGCTACACCTTC
>TRBJ1-1|-|13|TRBV14|-
CASSQAGASEAFF
TGTGCCAGCAGCCAAGCCGGGGCATCTGAAGCTTTCTTT
>TRBJ2-1|-|14|TRBV27|-
CASSPRLAYNEQFF
TGTGCCAGCAGCCCTCGACTGGCCTACAATGAGCAGTTCTTC
>TRBJ1-4|few|15|TRBV6-5|TRBD1
CASSQQGNANEKLFF
TGTGCCAGCAGCCAACAGGGGAATGCTAATGAAAAACTGTTTTTT
>TRBJ1-2|-|15|TRBV5-1|-
CASSPPGVPRYGYTF
TGCGCCAGCAGCCCACCAGGGGTTCCAAGGTATGGCTACACCTTC
>TRBJ2-3|-|14|TRBV27|-
CASSLLLSGDTQYF
TGTGCCAGCAGTTTACTCCTGAGCGGGGATACGCAGTATTTT
>TRBJ1-4|-|16|TRBV7-9|-
CASSIAGMGTNEKLFF
TGTGCCAGCAGCATCGCAGGGATGGGAACTAATGAAAAACTGTTTTTT
>TRBJ1-5|medium-sized|14|TRBV9|-
CASSVGGLRQPQHF
TGTGCCAGCAGCGTAGGGGGCCTTAGGCAGCCCCAGCATTTT
>TRBJ2-1|once|16|TRBV15|TRBD2
CATSREGGKSDNEQFF
TGTGCCACCAGCAGAGAGGGAGGGAAGAGTGACAATGAGCAGTTCTTC
>TRBJ2-4|-|15|TRBV30|-
CAWSIPTTYGGIQYF
TGTGCCTGGAGCATTCCCACTACCTATGGGGGCATTCAGTACTTC
>TRBJ2-3|-|16|TRBV30|TRBD2
CAWSVGAGGPTDTQYF
TGTGCCTGGAGTGTAGGAGCGGGAGGGCCGACTGATACGCAGTATTTT
>TRBJ2-1|-|15|TRBV7-9|TRBD2
CASSTRGSRGDEQFF
TGTGCCAGCAGCACACGGGGCTCCCGGGGGGATGAGCAGTTCTTC
>TRBJ1-5|few|17|TRBV7-9|TRBD1
CASSLEAGGGFNQPQHF
TGTGCCAGCAGCTTAGAGGCAGGGGGCGGCTTCAATCAGCCCCAGCATTTT
>TRBJ2-7|-|13|TRBV6-1|TRBD1
CATLGQGAYEQYF
TGTGCCACCCTTGGACAGGGGGCTTACGAGCAGTACTTC
>TRBJ2-3|-|15|TRBV5-6|-
CASSKPVGGRDTQYF
TGTGCCAGCAGCAAACCGGTGGGGGGTCGAGATACGCAGTATTTT
>TRBJ2-1|-|13|TRBV21-1|-
CASLGTGLGEQFF
TGTGCCAGCCTCGGGACGGGCCTGGGTGAGCAGTTCTTC
>TRBJ2-7|-|14|TRBV6-1|TRBD1
CASGRLGTGDEQYF
TGTGCCAGCGGTCGTCTGGGGACAGGGGACGAGCAGTACTTC
>TRBJ2-7|-|18|TRBV7-2|TRBD2
CASSLIGGRGLAGGSEYF
TGTGCCAGCAGCTTAATTGGCGGGCGTGGACTAGCGGGAGGTTCGGAGTACTTC
>TRBJ2-7|-|14|TRBV2|TRBD2
CATMGLAGVHEQYF
TGTGCCACGATGGGACTAGCGGGAGTCCACGAGCAGTACTTC
>TRBJ2-5|-|16|TRBV13|TRBD1
CASSLGRRGLWETQYF
TGTGCCAGCAGCTTAGGCCGCAGGGGGCTTTGGGAGACCCAGTACTTC
>TRBJ2-5|-|17|TRBV7-3|TRBD2
CASSSGTSGRGSETQYF
TGTGCCAGCAGCTCCGGGACTAGCGGGAGGGGGTCGGAGACCCAGTACTTC
>TRBJ2-7|-|15|TRBV27|TRBD2
CASSLFGTSGYEQYF
TGTGCCAGCAGTCTATTCGGGACTAGCGGGTACGAGCAGTACTTC
>TRBJ2-5|-|16|TRBV5-1|TRBD2
CASSSWTSGSKRTQYF
TGCGCCAGCAGCAGTTGGACTAGCGGAAGTAAGAGAACCCAGTACTTC
>TRBJ2-2|-|16|TRBV4-1|TRBD2
CASSLSSAGGTGELFF
TGCGCCAGCAGCCTCTCTTCGGCGGGAGGAACCGGGGAGCTGTTTTTT
>TRBJ2-7|-|13|TRBV6-5|-
CASSYGAYYEQYF
TGTGCCAGCAGTTACGGGGCTTACTACGAGCAGTACTTC
>TRBJ1-5|-|14|TRBV4-1|-
CASSQEGYNQPQHF
TGCGCCAGCAGCCAAGAGGGCTACAATCAGCCCCAGCATTTT
>TRBJ2-7|-|13|TRBV19|-
CASSHRLKGEQYF
TGTGCCAGTAGTCACAGACTCAAGGGCGAGCAGTACTTC
>TRBJ2-2|-|13|TRBV28|-
CASSARGTGELFF
TGTGCCAGCAGTGCCAGGGGCACCGGGGAGCTGTTTTTT
>TRBJ2-1|-|14|TRBV7-9|TRBD1
CASSRTGLLNEQFF
TGTGCCAGCAGCCGGACAGGATTACTCAATGAGCAGTTCTTC
>TRBJ1-2|-|12|TRBV9|-
CASRGGNYGYTF
TGTGCCAGCAGGGGGGGAAACTATGGCTACACCTTC
>TRBJ2-7|-|15|TRBV11-2|TRBD2
CASSYTSGEYYEQYF
TGTGCCAGCAGCTACACAAGCGGGGAATACTACGAGCAGTACTTC
>TRBJ1-5|-|13|TRBV19|-
CASSWRAGQPQHF
TGTGCCAGTAGTTGGAGGGCAGGCCAGCCCCAGCATTTT
>TRBJ2-1|-|17|TRBV4-1|-
CASSQDPGGASYNEQFF
TGCGCCAGCAGCCAAGATCCGGGCGGGGCTTCTTACAATGAGCAGTTCTTC
>TRBJ1-1|-|15|TRBV5-1|TRBD1
CASSLNRGGNTEAFF
TGCGCCAGCAGCTTGAACAGGGGTGGCAACACTGAAGCTTTCTTT
>TRBJ2-2|-|15|TRBV9|-
CASSVAKGNTGELFF
TGTGCCAGCAGCGTAGCTAAAGGGAACACCGGGGAGCTGTTTTTT
>TRBJ2-2|-|17|TRBV9|TRBD1
CASSVPPGQSNTGELFF
TGTGCCAGCAGCGTCCCACCGGGACAGTCGAACACCGGGGAGCTGTTTTTT
>TRBJ1-1|-|15|TRBV27|-
CASSLGYGSNTEAFF
TGTGCCAGCAGTTTAGGGTACGGATCGAACACTGAAGCTTTCTTT
>TRBJ2-7|-|13|TRBV5-6|-
CASSLEGRSEQYF
TGTGCCAGCAGCCTGGAAGGGAGATCCGAGCAGTACTTC
>TRBJ1-1|-|13|TRBV19|-
CASQRVGHTEAFF
TGTGCCAGCCAGAGAGTGGGGCACACTGAAGCTTTCTTT
>TRBJ2-2|-|13|TRBV15|-
CATRTQGTGELFF
TGTGCCACCAGAACACAGGGAACCGGGGAGCTGTTTTTT
>TRBJ2-1|medium-sized|15|TRBV6-4|TRBD2
CASSDSTSGSNEQFF
TGTGCCAGCAGTGACTCGACTAGCGGGAGCAATGAGCAGTTCTTC